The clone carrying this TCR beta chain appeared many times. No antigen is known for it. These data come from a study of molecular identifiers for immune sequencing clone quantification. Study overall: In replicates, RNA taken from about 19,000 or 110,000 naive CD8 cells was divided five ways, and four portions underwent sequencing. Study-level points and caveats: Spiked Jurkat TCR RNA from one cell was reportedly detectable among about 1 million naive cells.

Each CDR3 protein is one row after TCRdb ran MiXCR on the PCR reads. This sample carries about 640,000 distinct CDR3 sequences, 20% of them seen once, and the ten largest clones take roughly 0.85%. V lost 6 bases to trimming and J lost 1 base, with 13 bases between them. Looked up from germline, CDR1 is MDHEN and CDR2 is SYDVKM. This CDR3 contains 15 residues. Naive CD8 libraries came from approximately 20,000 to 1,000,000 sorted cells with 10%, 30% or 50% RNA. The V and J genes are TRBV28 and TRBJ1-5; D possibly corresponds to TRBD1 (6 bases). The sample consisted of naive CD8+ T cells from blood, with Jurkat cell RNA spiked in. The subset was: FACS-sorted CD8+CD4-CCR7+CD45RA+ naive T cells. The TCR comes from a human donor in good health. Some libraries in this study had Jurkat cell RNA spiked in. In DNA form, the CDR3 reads TGTGCCAGCAGCCCAGGGCAGGGGAGCAATCAGCCCCAGCATTTT. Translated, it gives CASSPGQGSNQPQHF.